These 20 T cell receptor beta chains originate from one sample sequenced in a study of blood T cell repertoires in COVID-19. The table came from immunoSEQ multiplex PCR; TCRdb's copy has only in-frame clones and leaves some out. The sample yields over 300,000 clones, 65% to 90% seen once. The sequenced sample consisted of peripheral blood. The receptor set was obtained from a human donor in a cohort sampled during active COVID-19.

The rearrangement uses TRBV5-1 and TRBJ2-5; perhaps TRBD1 as D (5 bases). The CDR3 extends over 14 amino acids. Trimming left V 4 bases short and J 2 bases short, with 12 bases between. Looked up from germline, CDR1 is SGHRS and CDR2 is YFSETQ. The DNA for the CDR3 is TGCGCCAGCAGCCTACAGGTACAACAAGAGACCCAGTACTTC. Translated: CASSLQVQQETQYF. Full variable domain (rest looked up from reference TRBV5-1 and TRBJ2-5): KAGVTQTPRYLIKTRGQQVTLSCSPISGHRSVSWYQQTPGQGLQFLFEYFSETQRNKGNFPGRFSGRQFSNSRSEMNVSTLELGDSALYLCASSLQVQQETQYFGPGTRLLVL.

Only one count was recorded for this clone. This chain joins TRBV18 and TRBJ1-3; perhaps TRBD1 as D (5 bases). The CDR3 loop spans 14 amino acids. V dropped 3 bases and J dropped 4 bases, with 10 bases sitting between them. The germline CDR1 and CDR2 sequences are KGHSH and LQKENI. This CDR3 is CASSPGLYGNTIYF. The CDR3 region has the DNA TGTGCCAGCTCACCGGGACTTTACGGAAACACCATATATTTT.

The J gene is TRBJ1-2, the V gene TRBV7-8, with 8 bases identical to TRBD1. Germline V CDR1 and CDR2: SGHVS, FQNEAQ. CDR3 length equals 12 residues. V dropped 5 bases and J dropped 7; count of bases not matched to a gene: 3. Written as DNA, the CDR3 is TGTGCCAGCAGCCCAGGGGGCGGTGGCTACACCTTC. Protein: CASSPGGGGYTF.

V usage is TRBV7-9 and J usage is TRBJ1-4; D might be TRBD1 (5 bases). Germline values: CDR1 SEHNR, CDR2 FQNEAQ (reference sequence). Trimming removed 5 bases from V and 3 bases from J, with 19 bases in between. The CDR3 is 17 residues long. Written as DNA, the CDR3 is TGTGCCAGCAGCCCTCCCCGTACGGGGGAAGCTAATGAAAAACTGTTTTTT. Its translation is CASSPPRTGEANEKLFF.

This clone was picked up a small number of times. This chain links TRBV2 with TRBJ1-4, with TRBD1 matching 8 bases. Germline CDR1 SNHLY, CDR2 FYNNEI. Losses at the gene ends were 7 bases for V and 3 bases for J; bases not matched to a gene: 1. The CDR3 totals 13 residues. The CDR3 here is CASKQGANEKLFF. The DNA for the CDR3 is TGTGCCAGCAAACAGGGGGCTAATGAAAAACTGTTTTTT.

The chain uses TRBV6-5 and TRBJ1-1, with 9 bases aligning to TRBD1. This CDR3 has 15 amino acids. The J segment lost 4 bases and the V segment lost 5 bases, leaving 8 bases of the junction unmatched. Germline CDR1 and CDR2: MNHEY and SVGAGI. As DNA, the CDR3 is TGTGCCAGCAGTCCTGCCGGGACAGGGTTCACTGAAGCTTTCTTT. Protein: CASSPAGTGFTEAFF.

The chain has TRBV5-6 and TRBJ2-7, with 11 bases fitting TRBD2. J was trimmed by 7 bases and V by 1 base; bases with no gene match: 7. The CDR3 contains 15 residues. Germline values: CDR1 SGHDT, CDR2 YYEEEE. The CDR3 loop is CASSLMASGGLEQYF. In DNA, the CDR3 is TGTGCCAGCAGCTTGATGGCTAGCGGGGGGCTAGAGCAGTACTTC. Supplemented by reference TRBV5-6 and TRBJ2-7, the full variable domain reads DAGVTQSPTHLIKTRGQQVTLRCSPKSGHDTVSWYQQALGQGPQFIFQYYEEEERQRGNFPDRFSGHQFPNYSSELNVNALLLGDSALYLCASSLMASGGLEQYFGPGTRLTVT.

This clone has only one observation. This rearrangement joins TRBV19 to TRBJ1-1; no reliable D call. The V gene lost 5 bases and the J gene lost 8 bases, with 12 bases spanning the gap. This CDR3 has 12 amino acids. The V gene's germline CDR1 is LNHDA and CDR2 SQIVND (reference sequence). CDR3 sequence: CASSRTGREAFF. DNA for the CDR3: TGTGCCAGTAGTCGAACCGGGAGAGAAGCTTTCTTT.

The chain links TRBV25-1 to TRBJ1-6, with 9 positions matching TRBD1. Germline CDR1 and CDR2: MGHDK and SYGVNS. The CDR3 length is 17 residues. V shed 4 bases, J shed 2 bases, and the junction held 6 bases outside the gene matches. The CDR3, as DNA: TGTGCCAGCAGTGGCCGGGACAGGGAGACCTATAATTCACCCCTCCACTTT. Translating it yields CASSGRDRETYNSPLHF.

This sequence joins TRBV5-6 and TRBJ1-2, with 8 bases aligning to TRBD1. Germline loops: CDR1 SGHDT, CDR2 YYEEEE. The CDR3 contains 14 residues. With 4 bases clipped from V and 8 bases from J, the junction kept 10 bases outside the gene matches. The CDR3 reads CASSKPGTGGGYTF. The CDR3 nucleotides read TGTGCCAGCAGCAAACCGGGGACAGGCGGCGGCTACACCTTC.

J is TRBJ1-2 and V is TRBV19; D is uncertain. Between the trimmed V and J ends, which lost 6 bases and 0 bases, there was a span of 17 bases. From germline, CDR1 is LNHDA and CDR2 SQIVND (reference sequence). CDR3 length: 16 residues. The CDR3 coding sequence is TGTGCCAGTAGGCCAAGGGCTCGGGGATCTAACTATGGCTACACCTTC. The encoded protein is CASRPRARGSNYGYTF.

The chain couples TRBV7-6 to TRBJ2-3, with 8 bases that match TRBD1. Germline V gives CDR1 SGHVS, CDR2 FNYEAQ. V gave up 2 bases and J gave up 2 bases; unmatched junction bases: 3. The CDR3 consists of 15 residues. The CDR3 spells CASSLLQGDTDTQYF. CDR3 coding DNA: TGTGCCAGCAGCTTACTACAGGGGGACACAGATACGCAGTATTTT.

The rearrangement joins TRBV19 to TRBJ2-5, with D perhaps TRBD1 (6 bases). V dropped 3 bases and J dropped 4 bases, with 12 bases sitting between them. The germline V gene has CDR1 LNHDA and CDR2 SQIVND (reference sequence). The CDR3 length is 14 residues. The CDR3 reads CASSITGSSETQYF. DNA of the CDR3: TGTGCCAGTAGTATCACAGGGAGTTCAGAGACCCAGTACTTC.

The CDR3 DNA is TGTGCTAGTGGTTTGGGACAGGGGTCGGGCTACACCTTC. This gives the protein CASGLGQGSGYTF. This chain links TRBV12-5 with TRBJ1-2; 8 positions match TRBD1. The germline gives CDR1 LGHNT, CDR2 FRNRAP. The V and J ends lost 1 base and 8 bases, in that order; junction bases with no gene match: 3. This CDR3 is 13 amino acids long.

The chain carries TRBV5-1 and TRBJ2-1; D possibly corresponds to TRBD2 (5 bases). This CDR3 spans 13 amino acids. V shed 4 bases and J shed 9 bases, with 14 bases lying between them. Germline assignment: CDR1 SGHRS and CDR2 YFSETQ. The CDR3 DNA sequence: TGCGCCAGCAGCGTAGGCACGAGCGGTGAGCAGTTCTTC. Translated: CASSVGTSGEQFF.

The genes are TRBV2 and TRBJ1-5; possibly TRBD1 for D (5 bases). V lost 2 bases, J lost 0 bases, and 14 bases lay in between. CDR1 and CDR2 from the germline V gene are SNHLY and FYNNEI. The CDR3 totals 17 residues. In DNA, the CDR3 is TGTGCCAGCAGTGAAAGGCTGGGACTCTATAGCAATCAGCCCCAGCATTTT. Encoded protein: CASSERLGLYSNQPQHF.

V is TRBV19 and J is TRBJ1-5; D uncertain. V lost 7 bases and J 0 bases, leaving 19 bases between the germline ends. In germline, CDR1 is LNHDA, CDR2 SQIVND (reference sequence). The CDR3 covers 17 residues. In DNA form, the CDR3 reads TGTGCCAGTAAGATCAGCCCTAAGAGACATAGCAATCAGCCCCAGCATTTT. Amino acids: CASKISPKRHSNQPQHF. The full variable domain, with the rest looked up from reference TRBV19 and TRBJ1-5, is DGGITQSPKYLFRKEGQNVTLSCEQNLNHDAMYWYRQDPGQGLRLIYYSQIVNDFQKGDIAEGYSVSREKKESFPLTVTSAQKNPTAFYLCASKISPKRHSNQPQHFGDGTRLSIL.

The V call is TRBV24-1, the J call TRBJ2-2; D ambiguous. The germline V gene has CDR1 KGHDR and CDR2 SFDVKD. The CDR3 is made up of 16 amino acids. V was shortened by 3 bases and J by 1 base, with 11 bases between the two germline ends. The DNA of the CDR3 is TGTGCCACCAGTGATCCCTACAACAGGAACACCGGGGAGCTGTTTTTT. Translating gives CATSDPYNRNTGELFF.

This chain links TRBV3-1 (or the pseudogene TRBV3-2) with TRBJ1-3; D unclear. The germline V gene has CDR1 LGHDT and CDR2 YNNKEL (reference sequence). V was cut by 4 bases and J by 7 bases, with 8 bases left in between. The CDR3 contains 12 residues. CDR3 nucleotides: TGTGCCAGCAGCCTCTACCGGAACACCATATATTTT. This translates into CASSLYRNTIYF.

The V call is TRBV6-5, the J call TRBJ2-7; maybe TRBD2 (6 bases). This CDR3 is 14 amino acids long. The V gene lost 2 bases and the J gene lost 4 bases, with 12 bases spanning the gap. Germline V CDR1 and CDR2: MNHEY, SVGAGI. The DNA for the CDR3 is TGTGCCAGCAGTTACGGGGGGTCGACTTACGAGCAGTACTTC. Translating it yields CASSYGGSTYEQYF.